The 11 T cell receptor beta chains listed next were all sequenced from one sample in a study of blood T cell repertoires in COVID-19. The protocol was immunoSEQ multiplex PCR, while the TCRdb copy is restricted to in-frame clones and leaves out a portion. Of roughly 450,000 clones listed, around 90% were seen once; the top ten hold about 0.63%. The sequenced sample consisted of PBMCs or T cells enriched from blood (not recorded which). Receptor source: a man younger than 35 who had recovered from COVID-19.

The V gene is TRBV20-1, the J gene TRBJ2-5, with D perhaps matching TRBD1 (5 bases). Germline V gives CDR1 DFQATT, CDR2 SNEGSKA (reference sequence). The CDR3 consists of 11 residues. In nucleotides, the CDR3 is TGCACCCCAGGGCCGGTGCAGACCCAGTACTTC. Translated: CTPGPVQTQYF.

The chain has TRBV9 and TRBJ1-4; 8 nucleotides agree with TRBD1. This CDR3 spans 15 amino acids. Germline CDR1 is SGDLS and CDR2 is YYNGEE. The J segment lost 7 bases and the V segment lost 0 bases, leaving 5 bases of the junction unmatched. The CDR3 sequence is CASSVEGRGPEKLFF. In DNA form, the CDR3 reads TGTGCCAGCAGCGTAGAAGGCAGGGGGCCTGAAAAACTGTTTTTT.

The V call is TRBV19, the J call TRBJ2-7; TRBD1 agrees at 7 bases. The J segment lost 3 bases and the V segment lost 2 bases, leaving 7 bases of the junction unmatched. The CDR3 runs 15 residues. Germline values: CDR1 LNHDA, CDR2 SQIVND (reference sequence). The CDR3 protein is CASSITPGQIYEQYF. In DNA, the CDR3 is TGTGCCAGTAGTATAACCCCGGGACAGATCTACGAGCAGTACTTC.

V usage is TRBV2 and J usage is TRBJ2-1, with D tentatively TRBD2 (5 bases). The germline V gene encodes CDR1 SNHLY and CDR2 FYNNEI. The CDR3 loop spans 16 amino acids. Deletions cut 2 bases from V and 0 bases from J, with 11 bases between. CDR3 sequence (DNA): TGTGCCAGCAGTGAATCGGAGCGGAGCTCCTACAATGAGCAGTTCTTC. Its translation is CASSESERSSYNEQFF. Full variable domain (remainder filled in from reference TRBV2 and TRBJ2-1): EPEVTQTPSHQVTQMGQEVILRCVPISNHLYFYWYRQILGQKVEFLVSFYNNEISEKSEIFDDQFSVERPDGSNFTLKIRSTKLEDSAMYFCASSESERSSYNEQFFGPGTRLTVL.

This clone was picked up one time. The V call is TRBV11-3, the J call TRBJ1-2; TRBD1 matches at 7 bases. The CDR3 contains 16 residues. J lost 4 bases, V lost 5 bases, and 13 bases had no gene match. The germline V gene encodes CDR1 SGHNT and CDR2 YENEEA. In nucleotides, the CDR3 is TGTGCCAGCAGCCCCTTCTCTGGCAGGGGGGCCTATGGCTACACCTTC. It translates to CASSPFSGRGAYGYTF.

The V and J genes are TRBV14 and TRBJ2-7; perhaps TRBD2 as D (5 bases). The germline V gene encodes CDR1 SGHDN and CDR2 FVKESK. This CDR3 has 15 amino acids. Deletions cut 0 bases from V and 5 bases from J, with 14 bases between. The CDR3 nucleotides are TGTGCCAGCAGCCAAGATCGGACGGGATGGGACGAGCAGTACTTC. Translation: CASSQDRTGWDEQYF.

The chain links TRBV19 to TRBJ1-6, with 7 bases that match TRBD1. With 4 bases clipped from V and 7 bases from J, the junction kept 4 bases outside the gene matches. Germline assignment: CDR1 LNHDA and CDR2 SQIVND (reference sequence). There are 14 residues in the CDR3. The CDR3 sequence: CASSTGTVNSPLHF. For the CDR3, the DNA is TGTGCCAGTAGTACCGGGACAGTAAATTCACCCCTCCACTTT.

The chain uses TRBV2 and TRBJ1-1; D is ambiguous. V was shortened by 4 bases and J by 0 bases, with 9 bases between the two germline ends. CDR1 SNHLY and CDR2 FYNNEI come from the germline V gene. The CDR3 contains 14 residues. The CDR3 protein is CASSGPGLNTEAFF. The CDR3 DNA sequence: TGTGCCAGCAGTGGGCCGGGGTTGAACACTGAAGCTTTCTTT.

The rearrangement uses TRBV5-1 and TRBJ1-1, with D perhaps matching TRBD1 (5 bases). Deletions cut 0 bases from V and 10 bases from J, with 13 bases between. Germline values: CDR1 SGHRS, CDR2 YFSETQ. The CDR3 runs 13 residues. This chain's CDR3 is CASSLAQGTGAFF. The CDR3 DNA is TGCGCCAGCAGCTTGGCGCAGGGCACAGGAGCTTTCTTT. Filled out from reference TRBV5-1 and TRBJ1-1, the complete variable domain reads KAGVTQTPRYLIKTRGQQVTLSCSPISGHRSVSWYQQTPGQGLQFLFEYFSETQRNKGNFPGRFSGRQFSNSRSEMNVSTLELGDSALYLCASSLAQGTGAFFGQGTRLTVV.

This CDR3 is CAWSKRRAGGPQNTEAFF. The CDR3 nucleotides read TGTGCCTGGAGTAAGCGGCGGGCAGGGGGCCCCCAGAACACTGAAGCTTTCTTT. This chain uses TRBV30 with TRBJ1-1, with 8 bases lining up with TRBD1. Germline V gene lookup returns CDR1 GTSNPN and CDR2 SVGIG (reference sequence). V was clipped by 2 bases and J by 1 base; unmatched bases: 15. There are 18 residues in the CDR3.

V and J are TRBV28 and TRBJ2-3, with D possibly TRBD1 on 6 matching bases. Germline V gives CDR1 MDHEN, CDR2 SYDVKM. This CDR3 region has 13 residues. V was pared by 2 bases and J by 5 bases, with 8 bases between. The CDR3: CASSLQTGDTQYF. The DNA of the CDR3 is TGTGCCAGCAGTTTACAGACAGGAGATACGCAGTATTTT. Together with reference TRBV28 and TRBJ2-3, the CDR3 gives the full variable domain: DVKVTQSSRYLVKRTGEKVFLECVQDMDHENMFWYRQDPGLGLRLIYFSYDVKMKEKGDIPEGYSVSREKKERFSLILESASTNQTSMYLCASSLQTGDTQYFGPGTRLTVL.